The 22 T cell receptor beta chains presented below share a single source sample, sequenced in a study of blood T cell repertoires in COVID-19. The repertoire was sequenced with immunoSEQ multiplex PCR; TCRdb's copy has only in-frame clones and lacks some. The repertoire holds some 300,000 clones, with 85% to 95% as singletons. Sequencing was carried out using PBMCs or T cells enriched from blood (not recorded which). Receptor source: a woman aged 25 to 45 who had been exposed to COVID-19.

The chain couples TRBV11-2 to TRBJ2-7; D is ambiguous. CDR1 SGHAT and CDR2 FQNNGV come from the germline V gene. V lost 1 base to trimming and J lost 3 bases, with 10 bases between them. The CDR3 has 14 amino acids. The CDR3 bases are TGTGCCAGCAGCTTAGTCGTTACGGGCTACGAGCAGTACTTC. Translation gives CASSLVVTGYEQYF.

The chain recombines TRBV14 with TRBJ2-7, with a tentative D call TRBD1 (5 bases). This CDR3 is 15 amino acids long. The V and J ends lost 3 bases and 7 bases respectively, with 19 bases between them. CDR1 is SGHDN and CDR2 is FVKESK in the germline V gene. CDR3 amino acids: CASSHVRIGAREQYF. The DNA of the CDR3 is TGTGCCAGCAGCCACGTCCGAATAGGGGCACGGGAGCAGTACTTC. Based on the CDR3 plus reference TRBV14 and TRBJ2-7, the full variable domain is EAGVTQFPSHSVIEKGQTVTLRCDPISGHDNLYWYRRVMGKEIKFLLHFVKESKQDESGMPNNRFLAERTGGTYSTLKVQPAELEDSGVYFCASSHVRIGAREQYFGPGTRLTVT.

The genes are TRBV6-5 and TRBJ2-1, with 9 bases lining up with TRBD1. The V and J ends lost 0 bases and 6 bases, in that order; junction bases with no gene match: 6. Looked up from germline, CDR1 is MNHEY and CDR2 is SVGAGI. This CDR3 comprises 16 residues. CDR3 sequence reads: CASSYSPGTGINEQFF. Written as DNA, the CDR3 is TGTGCCAGCAGTTACTCACCCGGGACAGGGATCAATGAGCAGTTCTTC.

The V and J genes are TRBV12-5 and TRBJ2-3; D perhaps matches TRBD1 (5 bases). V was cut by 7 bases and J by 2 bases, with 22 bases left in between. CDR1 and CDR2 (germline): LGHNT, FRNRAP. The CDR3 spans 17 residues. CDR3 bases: TGTGCTAGTGATTCGTCCGTAGGAGACAGATACACAGATACGCAGTATTTT. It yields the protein CASDSSVGDRYTDTQYF. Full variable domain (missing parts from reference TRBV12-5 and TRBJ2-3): DARVTQTPRHKVTEMGQEVTMRCQPILGHNTVFWYRQTMMQGLELLAYFRNRAPLDDSGMPKDRFSAEMPDATLATLKIQPSEPRDSAVYFCASDSSVGDRYTDTQYFGPGTRLTVL.

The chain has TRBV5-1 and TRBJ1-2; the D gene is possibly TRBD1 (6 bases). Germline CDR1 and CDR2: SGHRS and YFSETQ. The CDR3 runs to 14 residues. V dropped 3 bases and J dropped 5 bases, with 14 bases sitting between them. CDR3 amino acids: CASSSTGTAYGYTF. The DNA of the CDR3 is TGCGCCAGCAGCTCCACAGGGACGGCATATGGCTACACCTTC.

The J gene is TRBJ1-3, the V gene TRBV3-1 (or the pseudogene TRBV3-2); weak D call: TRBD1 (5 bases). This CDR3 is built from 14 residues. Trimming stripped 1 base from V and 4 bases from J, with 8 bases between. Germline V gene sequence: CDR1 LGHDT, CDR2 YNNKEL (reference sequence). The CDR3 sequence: CASSQGDFGNTIYF. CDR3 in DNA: TGTGCCAGCAGCCAAGGGGACTTCGGAAACACCATATATTTT.

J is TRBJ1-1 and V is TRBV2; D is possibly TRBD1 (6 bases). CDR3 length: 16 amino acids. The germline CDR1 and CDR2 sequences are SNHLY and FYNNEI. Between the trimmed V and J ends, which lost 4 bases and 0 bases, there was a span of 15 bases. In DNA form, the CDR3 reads TGTGCCAGCAGTGCCTCAGGGGCGGTGGTGAACACTGAAGCTTTCTTT. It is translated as CASSASGAVVNTEAFF.

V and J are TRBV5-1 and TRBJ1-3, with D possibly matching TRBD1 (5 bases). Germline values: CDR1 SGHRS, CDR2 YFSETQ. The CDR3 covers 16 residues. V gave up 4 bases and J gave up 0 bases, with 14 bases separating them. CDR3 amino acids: CASSRGTYGSGNTIYF. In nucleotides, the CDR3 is TGCGCCAGCAGCCGTGGGACTTACGGCTCTGGAAACACCATATATTTT. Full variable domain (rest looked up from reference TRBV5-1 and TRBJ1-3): KAGVTQTPRYLIKTRGQQVTLSCSPISGHRSVSWYQQTPGQGLQFLFEYFSETQRNKGNFPGRFSGRQFSNSRSEMNVSTLELGDSALYLCASSRGTYGSGNTIYFGEGSWLTVV.

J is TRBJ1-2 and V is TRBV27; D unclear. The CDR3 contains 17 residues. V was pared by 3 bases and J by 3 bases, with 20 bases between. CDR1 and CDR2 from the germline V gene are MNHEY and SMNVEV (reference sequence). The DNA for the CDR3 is TGTGCCAGCAGTTTCGCGGGGTACCGACGTGGTCACTATGGCTACACCTTC. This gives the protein CASSFAGYRRGHYGYTF.

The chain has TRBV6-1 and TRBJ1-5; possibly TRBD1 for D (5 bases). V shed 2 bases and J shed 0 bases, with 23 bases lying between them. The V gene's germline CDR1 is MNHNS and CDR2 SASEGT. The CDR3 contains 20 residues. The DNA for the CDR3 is TGTGCCAGCAGTGAATATCGGGGGGACGTAATGACCCTTAGCAATCAGCCCCAGCATTTT. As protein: CASSEYRGDVMTLSNQPQHF.

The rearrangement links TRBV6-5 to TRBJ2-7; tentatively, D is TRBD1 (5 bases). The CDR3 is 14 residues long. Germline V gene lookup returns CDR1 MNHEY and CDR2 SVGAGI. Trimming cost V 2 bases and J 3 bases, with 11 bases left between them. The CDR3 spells CASSYQGSYYEQYF. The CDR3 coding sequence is TGTGCCAGCAGTTACCAGGGTTCATACTACGAGCAGTACTTC.

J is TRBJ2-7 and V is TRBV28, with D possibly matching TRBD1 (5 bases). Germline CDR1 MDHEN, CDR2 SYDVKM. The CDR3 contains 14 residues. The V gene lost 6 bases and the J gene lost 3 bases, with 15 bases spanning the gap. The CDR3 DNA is TGTGCCAGCAGCTGGCAGGGTTCCCTCTACGAGCAGTACTTC. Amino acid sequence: CASSWQGSLYEQYF. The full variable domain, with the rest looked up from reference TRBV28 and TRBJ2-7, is DVKVTQSSRYLVKRTGEKVFLECVQDMDHENMFWYRQDPGLGLRLIYFSYDVKMKEKGDIPEGYSVSREKKERFSLILESASTNQTSMYLCASSWQGSLYEQYFGPGTRLTVT.

CDR3 sequence: CASSLGTKVGPQHF. The CDR3 region has the DNA TGTGCCAGCAGCTTAGGAACAAAAGTTGGGCCCCAGCATTTT. The chain carries TRBV13 and TRBJ1-5; D not resolved. In germline, CDR1 is PRHDT, CDR2 FYEKMQ (reference sequence). The CDR3 contains 14 residues. Trimming removed 0 bases at V and 9 bases at J, with 12 bases between.

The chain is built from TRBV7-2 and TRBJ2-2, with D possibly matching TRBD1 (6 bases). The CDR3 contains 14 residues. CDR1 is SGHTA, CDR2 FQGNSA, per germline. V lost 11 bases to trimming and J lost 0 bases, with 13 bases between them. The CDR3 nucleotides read TGTGCCGCTAGGTCAGGGGCGAACACCGGGGAGCTGTTTTTT. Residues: CAARSGANTGELFF.

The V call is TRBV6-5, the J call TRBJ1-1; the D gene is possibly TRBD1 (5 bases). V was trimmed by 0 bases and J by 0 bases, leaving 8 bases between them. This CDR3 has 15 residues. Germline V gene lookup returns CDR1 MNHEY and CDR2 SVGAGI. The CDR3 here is CASSYSSGLNTEAFF. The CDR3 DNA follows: TGTGCCAGCAGTTACTCGTCAGGGCTGAACACTGAAGCTTTCTTT.

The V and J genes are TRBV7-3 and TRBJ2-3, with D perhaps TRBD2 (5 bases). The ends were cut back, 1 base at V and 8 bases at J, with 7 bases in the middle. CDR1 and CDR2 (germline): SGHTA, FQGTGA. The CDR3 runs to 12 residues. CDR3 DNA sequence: TGTGCCAGCAGCTTAAACGGGGTTACGCAGTATTTT. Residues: CASSLNGVTQYF.

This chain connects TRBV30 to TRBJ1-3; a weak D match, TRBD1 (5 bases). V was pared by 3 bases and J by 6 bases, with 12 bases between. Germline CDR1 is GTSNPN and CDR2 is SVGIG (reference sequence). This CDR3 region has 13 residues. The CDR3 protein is CAWRTPGANTIYF. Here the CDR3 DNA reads TGTGCCTGGAGGACCCCTGGGGCAAACACCATATATTTT.

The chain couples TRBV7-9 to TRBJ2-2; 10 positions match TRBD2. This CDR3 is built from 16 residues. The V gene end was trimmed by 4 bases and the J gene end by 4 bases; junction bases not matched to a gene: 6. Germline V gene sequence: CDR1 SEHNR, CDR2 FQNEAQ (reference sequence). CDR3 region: CASSSLAGDFTGELFF. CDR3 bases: TGTGCCAGCAGCTCGCTAGCGGGGGACTTCACCGGGGAGCTGTTTTTT. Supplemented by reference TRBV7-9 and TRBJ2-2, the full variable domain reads DTGVSQNPRHKITKRGQNVTFRCDPISEHNRLYWYRQTLGQGPEFLTYFQNEAQLEKSRLLSDRFSAERPKGSFSTLEIQRTEQGDSAMYLCASSSLAGDFTGELFFGEGSRLTVL.

CDR3 nucleotide sequence: TGTGCCAGCAGCTACGACAGGGCGTCGGGCACTGAAGCTTTCTTT. This codes for CASSYDRASGTEAFF. V gene TRBV9 combines with J gene TRBJ1-1, with 7 nucleotides matching TRBD1. Looked up from germline, CDR1 is SGDLS and CDR2 is YYNGEE. With V trimmed by 4 bases and J by 4 bases, 10 bases remained unmatched. The CDR3 is 15 amino acids. The whole variable domain, remainder taken from reference TRBV9 and TRBJ1-1, is DSGVTQTPKHLITATGQRVTLRCSPRSGDLSVYWYQQSLDQGLQFLIQYYNGEERAKGNILERFSAQQFPDLHSELNLSSLELGDSALYFCASSYDRASGTEAFFGQGTRLTVV.

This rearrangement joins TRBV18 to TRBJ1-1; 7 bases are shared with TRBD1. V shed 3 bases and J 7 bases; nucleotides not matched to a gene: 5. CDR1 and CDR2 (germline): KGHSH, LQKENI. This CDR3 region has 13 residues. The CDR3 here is CASSPPGQYEAFF. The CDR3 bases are TGTGCCAGCTCACCCCCGGGACAGTATGAAGCTTTCTTT.

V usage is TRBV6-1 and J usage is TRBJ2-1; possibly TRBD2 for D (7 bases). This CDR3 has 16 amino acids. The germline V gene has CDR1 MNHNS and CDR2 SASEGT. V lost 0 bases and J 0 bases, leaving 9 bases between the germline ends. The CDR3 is CASSEAGGASYNEQFF. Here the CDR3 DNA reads TGTGCCAGCAGTGAAGCTGGGGGGGCCTCCTACAATGAGCAGTTCTTC.

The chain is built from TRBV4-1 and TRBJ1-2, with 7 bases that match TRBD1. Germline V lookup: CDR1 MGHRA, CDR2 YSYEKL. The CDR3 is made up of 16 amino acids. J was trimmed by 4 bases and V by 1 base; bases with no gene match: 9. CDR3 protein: CASSQGKGDRSYGYTF. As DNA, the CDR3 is TGCGCCAGCAGCCAAGGAAAGGGGGACAGAAGCTATGGCTACACCTTC.